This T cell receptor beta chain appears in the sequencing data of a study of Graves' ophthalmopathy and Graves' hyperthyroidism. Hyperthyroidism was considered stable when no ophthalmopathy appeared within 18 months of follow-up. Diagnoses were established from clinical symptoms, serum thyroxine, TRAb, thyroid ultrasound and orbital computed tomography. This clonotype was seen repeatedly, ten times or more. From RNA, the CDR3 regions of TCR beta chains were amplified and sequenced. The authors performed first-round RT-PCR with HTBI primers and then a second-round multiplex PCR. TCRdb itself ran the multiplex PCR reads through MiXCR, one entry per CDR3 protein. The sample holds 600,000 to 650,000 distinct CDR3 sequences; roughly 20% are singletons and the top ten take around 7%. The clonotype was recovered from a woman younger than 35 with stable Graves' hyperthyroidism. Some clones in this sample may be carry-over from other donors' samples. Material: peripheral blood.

The CDR3 coding sequence is TGTGCCAGCAGTGGGACTACGAACACTGAAGCTTTCTTT. It specifies CASSGTTNTEAFF. The chain has TRBV6-1 and TRBJ1-1; D unresolved. The CDR3 consists of 13 residues. Trimming removed 4 bases from V and 1 base from J, with 7 bases in between. Germline V gives CDR1 MNHNS, CDR2 SASEGT.